The 17 T cell receptor beta chains below come from one sample, sequenced in a study of T cells expressing NK-cell markers. TCRdb reprocessed the 5' RACE reads and stores each CDR3 protein as one record, lacking DNA. The ten most abundant clones cover 3.5% to 5% of a sample with about 300,000 distinct CDR3 sequences. The specimen sequenced was blood T cells: a sorted CD56 or NKG2C T cell subset, CD4+ or CD8+ T cells, or bulk PBMC T cells (not recorded which). These TCRs come from a woman aged 18 to 75 in good health.

This chain links TRBV14 with TRBJ2-7; lacking DNA, the TRBD1 call made by TCRdb goes unchecked. CDR1 is SGHDN, CDR2 FVKESK, per germline. The CDR3 contains 15 residues. The CDR3 loop is CASSQDLDRTYEQYF.

The chain employs TRBV11-2 and TRBJ2-5; TCRdb gives TRBD2 as the D gene, but with no DNA this cannot be confirmed. Germline CDR1 and CDR2: SGHAT and FQNNGV. This CDR3 is 15 amino acids long. CDR3 amino acids: CASSYQRGGPGTQYF.

The chain employs TRBV5-1 and TRBJ2-7; TCRdb's D call, TRBD1, is unchecked because there is no DNA. The CDR3 extends over 15 amino acids. Germline loops: CDR1 SGHRS, CDR2 YFSETQ. CDR3 amino acids: CASSLDREGSYEQYF.

The chain recombines TRBV7-8 with TRBJ1-6; TCRdb outputs TRBD1, but without DNA this stays unchecked. CDR1 is SGHVS, CDR2 FQNEAQ, per germline. The CDR3 is 12 amino acids. CDR3 sequence reads: CASSFPDGELHF.

The chain joins TRBV7-9 to TRBJ1-4; TCRdb picks TRBD1, but there is no DNA to check that call. The V gene's germline CDR1 is SEHNR and CDR2 FQNEAQ (reference sequence). The CDR3 runs 13 residues. The CDR3 here is CASSASRLEKLFF.

The chain recombines TRBV7-9 with TRBJ2-7; TCRdb lists TRBD1, though no DNA is available to test this call. The CDR3 runs 14 residues. The germline gives CDR1 SEHNR, CDR2 FQNEAQ (reference sequence). This CDR3 is CASSFGQPTYEQYF. The full variable domain, rest sourced from reference TRBV7-9 and TRBJ2-7, is DTGVSQNPRHKITKRGQNVTFRCDPISEHNRLYWYRQTLGQGPEFLTYFQNEAQLEKSRLLSDRFSAERPKGSFSTLEIQRTEQGDSAMYLCASSFGQPTYEQYFGPGTRLTVT.

The rearrangement uses TRBV19 and TRBJ2-7; TCRdb designates TRBD2, a call that cannot be tested without DNA. The germline V gene has CDR1 LNHDA and CDR2 SQIVND (reference sequence). The CDR3 extends over 16 amino acids. CDR3 amino acids: CASSIASGSNLYEQYF.

V and J are TRBV6-5 and TRBJ2-6; the D call of TRBD2 rests on TCRdb alone, since no DNA is present to check it. This CDR3 is 17 amino acids long. Germline-derived CDR1 and CDR2 are MNHEY and SVGAGI. The CDR3 sequence: CASSYVRAGAGANVLTF.

The chain has TRBV21-1 and TRBJ1-5; TCRdb returns TRBD1, unconfirmable since there is no DNA. TRBV21-1 is deemed a pseudogene. This CDR3 spans 16 amino acids. This CDR3 reads CASSKPRGTVNQPQHF.

The gene calls are TRBV5-6 and TRBJ1-2; TCRdb proposes TRBD1, but this gene call is untestable without DNA. Germline V CDR1 and CDR2: SGHDT, YYEEEE. This CDR3 region has 13 residues. This chain's CDR3 is CASSFYRGPGYTF.

The gene calls are TRBV5-6 and TRBJ2-3; TCRdb's D gene call, TRBD1, goes unchecked for lack of DNA. Germline-derived CDR1 and CDR2 are SGHDT and YYEEEE. CDR3 length equals 15 residues. The CDR3 is CASSLRGPSTDTQYF.

The rearrangement links TRBV4-2 to TRBJ2-5; the D call of TRBD2 rests on TCRdb alone, since no DNA is present to check it. The CDR3 runs to 15 residues. The germline V gene encodes CDR1 LGHNA and CDR2 YNFKEQ. The CDR3 protein is CASSQTQRERETQYF.

The chain links TRBV11-2 to TRBJ2-2; TCRdb's assignment of TRBD1 cannot be checked, as there is no DNA. The CDR3 extends over 15 amino acids. CDR1 is SGHAT and CDR2 is FQNNGV in the germline V gene. The CDR3 loop reads CASSWDRQNTGELFF. The full variable domain, with the rest looked up from reference TRBV11-2 and TRBJ2-2, is EAGVAQSPRYKIIEKRQSVAFWCNPISGHATLYWYQQILGQGPKLLIQFQNNGVVDDSQLPKDRFSAERLKGVDSTLKIQPAKLEDSAVYLCASSWDRQNTGELFFGEGSRLTVL.

The rearrangement uses TRBV7-2 and TRBJ1-1. The germline V gene encodes CDR1 SGHTA and CDR2 FQGNSA. The CDR3 runs 13 residues. The chain's CDR3 is CASSLIKYTEAFF.

This chain links TRBV18 with TRBJ2-3. CDR3 size: 12 residues. The V gene's germline CDR1 is KGHSH and CDR2 LQKENI. CDR3 in amino acids: CASSREPDTQYF.

The V call is TRBV4-3, the J call TRBJ1-2. The CDR3 runs 14 residues. Germline CDR1 reads LGHNA; CDR2 reads YSLEER. The CDR3 loop reads CASSQGVGPSGYTF.

The rearrangement uses TRBV7-2 and TRBJ2-5; the TCRdb D gene call, TRBD1, has no DNA to confirm it. This CDR3 spans 15 amino acids. Germline-derived CDR1 and CDR2 are SGHTA and FQGNSA. CDR3 protein: CASSLGGGGEETQYF.